This T cell receptor beta chain was obtained from a study of shared clonotypes between healthy human individuals (dated by TCRdb to about 2020). Regarding the research as a whole: The cohort comprised a couple of women and a few men aged 18 to 49 years. For each donor, CD4 naive and CD4 memory were each run on three plates, CD8 naive on two plates, and CD8 memory on one plate. To estimate repertoire size and how much clonotypes are shared between individuals, the study performed deep sequencing of blood TCR repertoires from about 5 healthy adults. Libraries were prepared and TCR repertoires were sequenced by different laboratories using diverse techniques, in order to increase sequencing depth and limit assay-specific biases. Leukapheresis yielded between about 0.94 and 8.9 billion PBMCs per donor.

Using the deep immunoSEQ assay, TCR CDR3 regions were amplified from genomic DNA by multiplex PCR. Extracted genomic DNA from each cell subset was spread evenly across all wells of several immunoSEQ 96-well plates, with each plate serving as a replicate. For sorted subsets, roughly 0.2 ug genomic DNA, equal to 25,000 to 35,000 T cell genomes, was loaded into each replicate PCR. Purified libraries were measured with a Qubit 3.0 fluorometer, size-checked on a Bioanalyzer 2100, and measured again with the KAPA Library Quantification kit. Every immunoSEQ 96-well plate was sequenced on a dedicated single-read 150-cycle Illumina NextSeq 550 flow cell. Under the source paper's analysis protocol: Because only junctional sequences without quality scores were contained in the immunoSEQ output, filtering matching that applied to full-length reads could not be performed. Sequences were annotated with PyIR, a Python wrapper for IgBLAST v1.9, using IMGT germline references to assign V/J genes and CDR3. Reads were removed for weak V/J assignments (E-value above 1e-6), missing CDR3, stop codons, out-of-frame junctions, or ambiguous translated residues. V3J clonotypes were defined as sequences sharing an identical inferred V gene, J gene, and CDR3 amino acid sequence. Percentage overlap between repertoires was computed as shared unique clonotypes divided by the size of the smaller repertoire. Richness of each repertoire was evaluated using RTK rarefaction, the Chao1 estimator, and Recon v2.1 estimates of unobserved clonotypes. Generation probabilities were computed with OLGA for all TCRbeta clonotypes obtained by the gDNA method from a handful of donors. In TCRdb, the immuneACCESS table is reduced to in-frame sequences with V and J assigned. These tables do not hold every clone; where another copy was compared, an unresolved V gene accounts for under half, and the others remain unexplained. The V and J calls and clone size come from that table; D and trimming were worked out from the DNA. The sample table lists some 740,000 clones, approximately 92% of them with a count of one. The top ten constitute 20% to 30% of the sample.

Regarding this clone: Its antigen has not been determined. No qualities accompany the bases; no much larger clone lies one base away.

CD8 naive samples were obtained by positive selection for CCR7 among CD45RO-negative cells, yielding a CD45RA+CCR7+ population from which TemRA cells were excluded. Healthy HIV-negative adults with no recently reported acute infections or vaccinations were included as donors. Only Caucasian adults living in Nashville, Tennessee, USA were represented among the donors. Blood was obtained by leukapheresis, after which PBMCs were separated by Ficoll-Histopaque density gradient centrifugation and cryopreserved in liquid nitrogen vapor phase. Purity and quantity of every magnetically sorted T cell population were checked by analytical flow cytometry. Each sorted fraction had its genomic DNA isolated and then quantified by UV absorbance on a Nanodrop 2000c. From cysteine to phenylalanine, the CDR3 is 15 amino acids long. Of all the DNA, just the CDR3 is kept, 45 bases in frame from base 1. CDR1 and CDR2 (SGDLS, YYNGEE) derive from the germline V gene. V is shortened by 0 bases, J by 0 bases, and the region joining them spans 7 bases.

Study-wide conclusions, independent of this receptor: When a handful of donors were compared, the shared fraction of clonotypes was around 5.1% for naive CD4, less than 4% for naive CD8, 2% to 2.5% for memory CD4, and under 0.5% for memory CD8. Compared with non-shared clonotypes, clonotypes shared by all four sorted-subset donors had higher generation probabilities. Only blood was sampled, and tissue TCR repertoires likely differ from those in blood. Rarefaction of sorted-subset datasets indicated incomplete sequencing despite the large sequencing depth. Based on pairwise subsampling, the degree of clonotype sharing among donors was expected to be affected by sequencing depth. Naive subsets generally had larger estimated clonotype richness than memory subsets did. Because the study included only a small number of donors, the genetic and exposure-history diversity represented was limited.

The chain was built from TRBV9 and TRBJ2-1; the D gene is unclear. Sequenced: naive CD8+ T cells sorted from blood. Taken with the paper, the label for cell subset or site translates to: CD45RA+CCR7+. The receptor's source is a man between 25 and 39 years old in good health. The CDR3 region: CASSVGGNSYNEQFF. The sequence in DNA is TGTGCCAGCAGCGTAGGAGGCAACTCCTACAATGAGCAGTTCTTC.